These 3 T cell receptor beta chains came from one sample sequenced in a study of T cell responses to AZD1222 COVID-19 vaccine. Assay: immunoSEQ multiplex PCR; the TCRdb copy retains only in-frame clones and omits some. The table shows some 50,000 clones, with about 81% occurring only once. The input for sequencing was peripheral blood, taken on day 0 of AZD1222 vaccination. These receptors were obtained from an adult in good health.

There are a few counts of this clone. The chain recombines TRBV19 with TRBJ2-7; D assignment may be TRBD1 or TRBD2 (5 bases each). Looked up from germline, CDR1 is LNHDA and CDR2 is SQIVND (reference sequence). This CDR3 comprises 12 residues. V gave up 2 bases and J gave up 9 bases, with 11 bases separating them. Here the CDR3 DNA reads TGTGCCAGTAGTATACTAAGGGGACGGCAGTACTTC. Protein sequence: CASSILRGRQYF. The whole variable domain, filled in from reference TRBV19 and TRBJ2-7, reads DGGITQSPKYLFRKEGQNVTLSCEQNLNHDAMYWYRQDPGQGLRLIYYSQIVNDFQKGDIAEGYSVSREKKESFPLTVTSAQKNPTAFYLCASSILRGRQYFGPGTRLTVT.

The rearrangement uses TRBV28 and TRBJ1-1; D not resolved. The length of the CDR3 is 13 residues. Trimming shortened V by 5 bases and J by 3 bases, and 10 bases separated the two germline ends. The germline V gene has CDR1 MDHEN and CDR2 SYDVKM. The CDR3 spells CASSGSGYTEAFF. The CDR3 DNA reads as TGTGCCAGCAGTGGATCCGGTTACACTGAAGCTTTCTTT.

The genes are TRBV28 and TRBJ2-3; 9 positions match TRBD2. The CDR3 spans 15 residues. Germline CDR1 is MDHEN and CDR2 is SYDVKM. After removal of 7 bases from V and 2 bases from J, the junction contained 7 bases not matched to a gene. The CDR3 region is CASIVAGEYTDTQYF. The CDR3, as DNA: TGTGCCAGCATAGTAGCGGGAGAGTACACAGATACGCAGTATTTT.